Presented here are 16 T cell receptor beta chains from one specimen sequenced in a study of shared clonotypes between healthy human individuals. Assay: immunoSEQ multiplex PCR; the TCRdb copy retains only in-frame clones and omits some. Of about 2.3 million clones listed, around 93% are singletons. The sample was naive CD4+ T cells from PBMCs. Noted subset: CD45RA+ positively selected. These receptor sequences come from a man aged 18 to 35 in good health. Some clones in this sample may be carry-over from other donors' samples.

On this clone itself: The same CDR3 can be traced to other DNA sequences in this sample. The gene calls are TRBV6-5 and TRBJ1-4; 8 nucleotides match TRBD1. Germline loops: CDR1 MNHEY, CDR2 SVGAGI. This CDR3 has 14 amino acids. V shed 6 bases, J shed 6 bases, and the junction held 6 bases outside the gene matches. The CDR3 spells CASSSTGGDEKLFF. The CDR3 DNA reads as TGTGCCAGCAGCTCCACAGGGGGTGATGAAAAACTGTTTTTT.

The chain couples TRBV21-1 to TRBJ2-7; TRBD2 is taken as the D call from the table, unchecked against the DNA. TRBV21-1 is a listed pseudogene. The CDR3 runs 21 residues. CDR3 in amino acids: CASSKVRGAGAFRHNSYEQYF. CDR3 DNA sequence: TGTGCCAGCAGCAAAGTACGGGGGGCAGGGGCATTCCGGCACAACTCCTACGAGCAGTACTTC.

The chain recombines TRBV5-4 with TRBJ2-5, with 8 nucleotides matching TRBD2. The trim removed 1 base at V and 2 bases at J, leaving 7 bases unmatched. This CDR3 region has 16 residues. The germline V gene encodes CDR1 SGHNT and CDR2 YYREEE (reference sequence). The CDR3 DNA follows: TGTGCCAGCAGCTTGCAAGCGGGAGTGGGGCAAGAGACCCAGTACTTC. Protein sequence: CASSLQAGVGQETQYF.

This chain links TRBV14 with TRBJ2-7; TRBD2 aligns across 7 bases. This CDR3 has 15 residues. Germline assignment: CDR1 SGHDN and CDR2 FVKESK. J was trimmed by 2 bases and V by 1 base; bases with no gene match: 5. The CDR3 spells CASSQGSGPPYEQYF. The CDR3 DNA sequence: TGTGCCAGCAGCCAAGGTAGCGGGCCCCCCTACGAGCAGTACTTC.

In regard to this clone: Other DNA sequences within the sample encode an identical CDR3. The rearrangement links TRBV5-1 to TRBJ1-5; weak D call: TRBD1 (5 bases). Trimming pared 0 bases from V and 7 bases from J, leaving 11 bases between. Germline V gives CDR1 SGHRS, CDR2 YFSETQ. CDR3 length: 14 amino acids. The CDR3 DNA follows: TGCGCCAGCAGCTTGGAAGGGGCCGGGCAGCCCCAGCATTTT. The encoded protein is CASSLEGAGQPQHF.

The gene calls are TRBV4-1 and TRBJ2-2; unclear D gene. Germline CDR1 MGHRA, CDR2 YSYEKL. With 1 base removed from V and 5 bases from J, the gap between germline ends came to 11 bases. The CDR3 spans 15 residues. This chain's CDR3 is CASSQAATQTGELFF. The CDR3 DNA follows: TGCGCCAGCAGCCAAGCAGCGACCCAGACCGGGGAGCTGTTTTTT.

The chain has TRBV6-1 and TRBJ1-5; D is uncertain. The CDR3 spans 17 residues. Per germline, CDR1 MNHNS and CDR2 SASEGT. V was trimmed by 1 base and J by 0 bases, leaving 13 bases between them. The CDR3 is CASSEVLAVYSNQPQHF. The CDR3 DNA is TGTGCCAGCAGTGAAGTGTTGGCCGTCTATAGCAATCAGCCCCAGCATTTT.

This rearrangement joins TRBV5-4 to TRBJ1-6, with 11 bases that match TRBD1. With V trimmed by 3 bases and J by 8 bases, 4 bases remained unmatched. Germline assignment: CDR1 SGHNT and CDR2 YYREEE (reference sequence). This CDR3 is 15 amino acids long. The DNA of the CDR3 is TGTGCCAGCAGCTCGTGGACAGGGGGCCATTCACCCCTCCACTTT. This gives the protein CASSSWTGGHSPLHF.

The chain has TRBV6-1 and TRBJ2-7; 16 nucleotides line up with TRBD2. The V gene's germline CDR1 is MNHNS and CDR2 SASEGT. The CDR3 runs 23 residues. The ends lost 2 bases at V and 3 bases at J; junction bases unmatched: 22. The CDR3 here is CASSEIYGGLSGLAGGHLYEQYF. In nucleotides, the CDR3 is TGTGCCAGCAGTGAAATATATGGGGGATTATCGGGACTAGCGGGAGGGCACCTCTACGAGCAGTACTTC.

The J gene is TRBJ2-5, the V gene TRBV2; maybe TRBD1 (5 bases). Germline V lookup: CDR1 SNHLY, CDR2 FYNNEI. V lost 6 bases and J lost 2, with 16 bases in between. This CDR3 is built from 15 residues. The CDR3 DNA reads TGTGCCAGCAGGACTGACAGAGCCTTTCAAGAGACCCAGTACTTC. Encoded protein: CASRTDRAFQETQYF.

The gene calls are TRBV18 and TRBJ1-5, with D hard to call. CDR3 length equals 15 residues. Looked up from germline, CDR1 is KGHSH and CDR2 is LQKENI. Trimming removed 0 bases from V and 0 bases from J, with 6 bases in between. CDR3 nucleotide sequence: TGTGCCAGCTCACCACCCGCCCATAGCAATCAGCCCCAGCATTTT. This sequence encodes CASSPPAHSNQPQHF.

The chain recombines TRBV7-2 with TRBJ2-3; D is unclear. The CDR3 has 14 amino acids. With 2 bases removed from V and 1 base from J, the gap between germline ends came to 7 bases. CDR1 SGHTA and CDR2 FQGNSA come from the germline V gene. The CDR3 region has the DNA TGTGCCAGCAGCTTATTACCGGGCACAGATACGCAGTATTTT. Protein sequence: CASSLLPGTDTQYF.

This sequence joins TRBV30 and TRBJ2-3; no clear D. V was pared by 1 base and J by 5 bases, with 10 bases between. Germline loops: CDR1 GTSNPN, CDR2 SVGIG (reference sequence). The CDR3 is 13 amino acids. The CDR3 here is CAWSGVSGDTQYF. For the CDR3, the DNA is TGTGCCTGGAGTGGGGTCTCCGGAGATACGCAGTATTTT.

On this clone: The sample holds other DNA sequences that translate to the same CDR3. The J gene is TRBJ1-1, the V gene TRBV28, with a weak D call TRBD1 (5 bases). CDR1 is MDHEN, CDR2 SYDVKM, per germline. This CDR3 spans 14 amino acids. With 6 bases removed from V and 4 bases from J, the gap between germline ends came to 15 bases. As DNA, the CDR3 is TGTGCCAGCAGCCCCACCGGGACCCTCACTGAAGCTTTCTTT. Translation gives CASSPTGTLTEAFF.

This chain links TRBV5-1 with TRBJ1-3, with TRBD1 matching 9 bases. The CDR3 extends over 14 amino acids. Unmatched junction bases numbered 3, after V lost 4 bases and J lost 4 bases. The germline V gene encodes CDR1 SGHRS and CDR2 YFSETQ. In DNA form, the CDR3 reads TGCGCCAGCAGCCAAACAGGGGGCGGAAACACCATATATTTT. Its protein is CASSQTGGGNTIYF. Together with reference TRBV5-1 and TRBJ1-3, the CDR3 gives the full variable domain: KAGVTQTPRYLIKTRGQQVTLSCSPISGHRSVSWYQQTPGQGLQFLFEYFSETQRNKGNFPGRFSGRQFSNSRSEMNVSTLELGDSALYLCASSQTGGGNTIYFGEGSWLTVV.

A word on this clone: Different DNA sequences within this sample yield the same CDR3. The chain combines TRBV7-3 with TRBJ2-3; D unclear. CDR1 is SGHTA, CDR2 FQGTGA, per germline. This CDR3 is built from 13 residues. Trimming cost V 3 bases and J 1 base, with 5 bases left between them. This CDR3 reads CASSFTGTDTQYF. The CDR3 DNA reads TGTGCCAGCAGCTTTACAGGCACAGATACGCAGTATTTT.